This entry lists 10 T cell receptor beta chains sequenced from one sample in a study of Ad26.COV2.S vaccination and SARS-CoV-2 variants. Treatment defined: roughly 20 received Ad26.COV2.S at low or high dose, single or two shots; five or six received placebo; per-sample allocation not given. Samples came from day 63 after the first vaccine or placebo injection. Profiled with immunoSEQ multiplex PCR; TCRdb holds only in-frame clones, not every one. The sample lists fewer than 800,000 clones; roughly nine tenths were seen once. Material: peripheral blood, obtained in a trial of Ad26.COV2.S vaccine versus placebo. The origin of the receptors is a person between 18 and 59 years old who received the Ad26.COV2.S COVID-19 vaccine or a placebo.

J is TRBJ1-2 and V is TRBV7-2; TRBD1 might be the D (5 bases). Germline CDR1 reads SGHTA; CDR2 reads FQGNSA. This CDR3 is built from 15 residues. V was clipped by 1 base and J by 3 bases, with 12 bases between them. In DNA, the CDR3 is TGTGCCAGCAGCTTAGACATGGGGCCCTACTATGGCTACACCTTC. Its protein product is CASSLDMGPYYGYTF.

The chain recombines TRBV7-3 with TRBJ2-7; D is possibly TRBD2 (5 bases). Germline loops: CDR1 SGHTA, CDR2 FQGTGA. Trimming removed 3 bases from V and 7 bases from J, with 10 bases in between. The CDR3 runs to 12 residues. The CDR3 DNA sequence: TGTGCCAGCAGCTTCATGGGCGGGGAGCAGTACTTC. This gives the protein CASSFMGGEQYF.

This clone was counted only a few times. The chain uses TRBV2 and TRBJ2-7; 8 positions match TRBD1. V gave up 11 bases and J gave up 5 bases; unmatched junction bases: 8. This CDR3 is built from 12 residues. Germline CDR1 reads SNHLY; CDR2 reads FYNNEI. CDR3 coding DNA: TGTGCCGGGGGACAGGCCCCTAACGAGCAGTACTTC. Its translation: CAGGQAPNEQYF.

The V call is TRBV30, the J call TRBJ2-7, with 8 bases that match TRBD1. Trimming removed 2 bases from V and 2 bases from J; junction bases left unmatched: 2. CDR1 GTSNPN and CDR2 SVGIG come from the germline V gene (reference sequence). The CDR3 is 13 residues long. The DNA for the CDR3 is TGTGCCTGGAGTCGGACAGGGCCCTACGAGCAGTACTTC. Translating it yields CAWSRTGPYEQYF.

The chain couples TRBV13 to TRBJ2-3; D is unclear. Trimming removed 5 bases from V and 5 bases from J, with 14 bases in between. Germline CDR1 is PRHDT and CDR2 is FYEKMQ (reference sequence). This CDR3 has 14 residues. CDR3 nucleotides: TGTGCCAGCAGCCGCGTGGCTACCCGAGATACGCAGTATTTT. The encoded protein is CASSRVATRDTQYF. Full variable domain (outside the CDR3, taken from reference TRBV13 and TRBJ2-3): AAGVIQSPRHLIKEKRETATLKCYPIPRHDTVYWYQQGPGQDPQFLISFYEKMQSDKGSIPDRFSAQQFSDYHSELNMSSLELGDSALYFCASSRVATRDTQYFGPGTRLTVL.

The rearrangement links TRBV7-8 to TRBJ2-7; D gene unclear. The CDR3 has 12 amino acids. Germline V CDR1 and CDR2: SGHVS, FQNEAQ. V was trimmed by 5 bases and J by 4 bases, leaving 9 bases between them. CDR3 sequence (DNA): TGTGCCAGCAGCACCGACGGTTACGAGCAGTACTTC. It yields the protein CASSTDGYEQYF. Full variable domain (remainder filled in from reference TRBV7-8 and TRBJ2-7): GAGVSQSPRYKVAKRGQDVALRCDPISGHVSLFWYQQALGQGPEFLTYFQNEAQLDKSGLPSDRFFAERPEGSVSTLKIQRTQQEDSAVYLCASSTDGYEQYFGPGTRLTVT.

The rearrangement uses TRBV19 and TRBJ1-5, with D unresolved. CDR3 size: 12 residues. V shed 8 bases and J shed 6 bases, with 11 bases lying between them. Per the germline V gene, CDR1 is LNHDA and CDR2 is SQIVND (reference sequence). CDR3 sequence reads: CASGWEGQPQHF. The CDR3 region has the DNA TGTGCCAGTGGATGGGAGGGTCAGCCCCAGCATTTT.

CDR3 region: CASSIFATNEKLFF. CDR3 nucleotides: TGTGCCAGTAGTATTTTTGCAACTAATGAAAAACTGTTTTTT. This chain joins TRBV19 and TRBJ1-4; no reliable D call. The length of the CDR3 is 14 residues. Germline lookup yields CDR1 LNHDA and CDR2 SQIVND (reference sequence). V was cut by 3 bases and J by 0 bases, with 5 bases left in between.

The V and J genes are TRBV4-3 and TRBJ2-5; 9 bases align to TRBD1. In germline, CDR1 is LGHNA, CDR2 YSLEER. V lost 4 bases and J lost 4; bases outside the gene matches: 10. The CDR3 totals 16 residues. Here the CDR3 reads CASSLTGQGNTETQYF. The CDR3 DNA reads TGCGCCAGCAGCCTTACAGGACAGGGGAACACAGAGACCCAGTACTTC.

The chain carries TRBV6-2 or TRBV6-3 and TRBJ2-4; TRBD2 matches 9 bases. CDR3 length: 16 residues. Germline-derived CDR1 and CDR2 are MNHEY and SVGEGT. The trim removed 6 bases at V and 0 bases at J, leaving 6 bases unmatched. The CDR3 is CASSLLAGLAKNIQYF. CDR3 in DNA: TGTGCCAGCAGCCTCCTAGCGGGATTAGCCAAAAACATTCAGTACTTC.